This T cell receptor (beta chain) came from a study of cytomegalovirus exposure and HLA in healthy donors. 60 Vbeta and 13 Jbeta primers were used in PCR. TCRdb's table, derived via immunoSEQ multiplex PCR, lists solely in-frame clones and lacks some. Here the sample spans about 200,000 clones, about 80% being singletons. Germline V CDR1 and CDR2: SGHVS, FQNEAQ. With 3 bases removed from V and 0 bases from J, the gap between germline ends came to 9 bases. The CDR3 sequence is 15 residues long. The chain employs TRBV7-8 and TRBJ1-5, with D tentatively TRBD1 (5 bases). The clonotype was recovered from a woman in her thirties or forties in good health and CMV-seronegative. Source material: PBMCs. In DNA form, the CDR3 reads TGTGCCAGCAGCTTCGACAGCAATAGCAATCAGCCCCAGCATTTT. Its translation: CASSFDSNSNQPQHF. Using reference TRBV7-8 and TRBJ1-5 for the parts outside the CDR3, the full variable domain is GAGVSQSPRYKVAKRGQDVALRCDPISGHVSLFWYQQALGQGPEFLTYFQNEAQLDKSGLPSDRFFAERPEGSVSTLKIQRTQQEDSAVYLCASSFDSNSNQPQHFGDGTRLSIL.